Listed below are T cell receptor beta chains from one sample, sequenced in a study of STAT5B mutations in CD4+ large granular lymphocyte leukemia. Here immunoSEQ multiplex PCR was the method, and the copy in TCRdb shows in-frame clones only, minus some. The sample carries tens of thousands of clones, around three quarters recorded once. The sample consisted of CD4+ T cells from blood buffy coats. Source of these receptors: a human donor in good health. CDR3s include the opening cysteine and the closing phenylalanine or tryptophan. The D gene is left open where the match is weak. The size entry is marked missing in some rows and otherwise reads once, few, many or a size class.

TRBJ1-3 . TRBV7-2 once TGTGCCAGCAGCAGCGACAGTCGCCCTGGAAACACCATATATTTT CASSSDSRPGNTIYF
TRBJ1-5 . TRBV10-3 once TGTGCCACCAGTGTCTCCCCAGATCAGCCCCAGCATTTT CATSVSPDQPQHF
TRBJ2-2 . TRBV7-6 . TGTGCCAGCAGCCCACGACTAAACGCGAACACCGGGGAGCTGTTTTTT CASSPRLNANTGELFF
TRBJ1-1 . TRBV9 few TGTGCCAGCAGCGTTTTATGGGACACTGAAGCTTTCTTT CASSVLWDTEAFF
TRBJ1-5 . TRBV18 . TGTGCCAGCTCACAGGGGTTGGATCAGCCCCAGCATTTT CASSQGLDQPQHF
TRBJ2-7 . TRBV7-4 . TGTGCCAGCAGCCAGGAAGTGGGTCGTAAAGGCAACGAGCAGTACTTC CASSQEVGRKGNEQYF
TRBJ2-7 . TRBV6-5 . TGTGCCAGCAGTGGATCTCAGTGGGCAAACGAGCAGTACTTC CASSGSQWANEQYF
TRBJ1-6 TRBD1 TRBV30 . TGTGCCTGCGGGGACAGATATAATTCACCCCTCCACTTT CACGDRYNSPLHF
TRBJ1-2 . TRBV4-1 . TGCGCCAGCAGCCAAGATCGAGGCCAGGCTGTGGGCTATGGCTACACCTTC CASSQDRGQAVGYGYTF
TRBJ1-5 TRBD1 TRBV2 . TGTGCCAGCAGGGGTGACAGGGGATCAAATCAGCCCCAGCATTTT CASRGDRGSNQPQHF
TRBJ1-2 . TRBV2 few TGTGCCAGCAGTGAAGGGGTCGGCGCTGCGGGTGGCTACACCTTC CASSEGVGAAGGYTF
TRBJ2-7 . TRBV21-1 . TGTGCCAGCCTCGGACAGGGGGACTACGAGCAGTACTTC CASLGQGDYEQYF
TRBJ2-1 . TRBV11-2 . TGTGCCAGCAGCTTGGAAAGGAGATACAATGAGCAGTTCTTC CASSLERRYNEQFF
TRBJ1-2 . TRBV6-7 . TGTGCCAGCAGTTACGGTCCAGTCGGTGGCTACACCTTC CASSYGPVGGYTF
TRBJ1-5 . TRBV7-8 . TGTGCCAGCAGCCCAAGGAGGACAGCCGACCAGCCCCAGCATTTT CASSPRRTADQPQHF
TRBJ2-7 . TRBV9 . TGTGCCAGCAGCGTAGCCCCATCCACCTACGAGCAGTACTTC CASSVAPSTYEQYF
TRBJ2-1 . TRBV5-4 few TGTGCCAGCAGCTTGGATCACTACAATGAGCAGTTCTTC CASSLDHYNEQFF
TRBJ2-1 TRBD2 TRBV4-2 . TGTGCCAGCAGCCAAGATACTAGCGGGACTTTTGAGCAGTTCTTC CASSQDTSGTFEQFF
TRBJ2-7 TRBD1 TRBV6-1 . TGTGCCAGCCACTCCGGGACAGTTTCATACGAGCAGTACTTC CASHSGTVSYEQYF
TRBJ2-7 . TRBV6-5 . TGTGCCAGCAGTGCGGCCGGGAAAGCCGCCAGCGAGCAGTACTTC CASSAAGKAASEQYF
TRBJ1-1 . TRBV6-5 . TGTGCCAGCAGTTTCCGGAGGGCTCTTAGCACTGAAGCTTTCTTT CASSFRRALSTEAFF
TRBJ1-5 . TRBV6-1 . TGTGCCAGCACCGCCGACCCGTATAGCAATCAGCCCCAGCATTTT CASTADPYSNQPQHF
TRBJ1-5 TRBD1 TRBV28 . TGTGCCAGCAGCACCCTGGACAGGGAATATCAGCCCCAGCATTTT CASSTLDREYQPQHF
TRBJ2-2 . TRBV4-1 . TGCGCCAGCAGCCAATGGGGTCGGGGACAGCTCAGCGGGGGAAGCACCGGGGAGCTGTTTTTT CASSQWGRGQLSGGSTGELFF
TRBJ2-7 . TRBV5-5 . TGTGCCAGCAGCTTGAGACTAGATTCCTACGAGCAGTACTTC CASSLRLDSYEQYF
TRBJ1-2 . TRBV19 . TGTGCCAGTAGCGCCCTGATTGGGAGCGGCTACACCTTC CASSALIGSGYTF
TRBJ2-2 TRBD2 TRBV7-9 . TGTGCCAGCAGCCAGGCGGGCGGGAGAGTAACCGGGGAGCTGTTTTTT CASSQAGGRVTGELFF
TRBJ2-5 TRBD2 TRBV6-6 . TGTGCCAGCAGTTACCGGGGGGGTCAAGAGACCCAGTACTTC CASSYRGGQETQYF
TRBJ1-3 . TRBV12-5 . TGTGCTAGTGGTTGGGGGGGGTACACCATATATTTT CASGWGGYTIYF
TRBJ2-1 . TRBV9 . TGTGCCAGCAGCGTAGATCCGTCTCCCTACAATGAGCAGTTCTTC CASSVDPSPYNEQFF
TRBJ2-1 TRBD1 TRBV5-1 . TGCGCCAGCAGCGTACAGGGGAATGAGCAGTTCTTC CASSVQGNEQFF
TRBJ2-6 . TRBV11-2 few TGTGCCAGCAGCTCACCCCATAGCTCTGGGGCCAACGTCCTGACTTTC CASSSPHSSGANVLTF
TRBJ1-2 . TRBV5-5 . TGTGCCAGCAGCTTGAATGTGGGGACCGGGGGCTACACCTTC CASSLNVGTGGYTF
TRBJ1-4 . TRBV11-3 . TGTGCCAGCAGCTCCAGATCGGTGGGTGAAAAACTGTTTTTT CASSSRSVGEKLFF
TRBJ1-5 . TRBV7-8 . TGTGCCAGCAGCTTATTAGGGGATAGCAATCAGCCCCAGCATTTT CASSLLGDSNQPQHF
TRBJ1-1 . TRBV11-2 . TGTGCCAGCAGCTCCCGGAATGAAGCTTTCTTT CASSSRNEAFF
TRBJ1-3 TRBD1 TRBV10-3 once TGTGCCACCCTGGGACAGGGAAACACCATATATTTT CATLGQGNTIYF
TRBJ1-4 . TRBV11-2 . TGTGCCAGCAGCTTAGGAGGGTATGGTGGGGAAAAACTGTTTTTT CASSLGGYGGEKLFF
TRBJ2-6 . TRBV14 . TGTGCCAGCAGCCAATTCAGGGGCCGATCTGGGGCCAACGTCCTGACTTTC CASSQFRGRSGANVLTF
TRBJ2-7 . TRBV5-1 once TGCGCCAGCAGCTTGGCCGGGAGCGCTGAACTCTACGAGCAGTACTTC CASSLAGSAELYEQYF
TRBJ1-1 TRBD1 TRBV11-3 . TGTGCCAGCAGCCCAAGGACAGGGCAAACTGAAGCTTTCTTT CASSPRTGQTEAFF
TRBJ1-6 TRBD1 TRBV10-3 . TGTGCCATCAGGACCGGGACAGGCGACTCACCCCTCCACTTT CAIRTGTGDSPLHF
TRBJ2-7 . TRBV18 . TGTGCCAGCTCACGCAAGCTCAAGGGGAACAGAACCTACGAGCAGTACTTC CASSRKLKGNRTYEQYF
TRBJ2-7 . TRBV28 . TGTGCCAGCAGTTTATTGGCTAGCGCAACCTACGAGCAGTACTTC CASSLLASATYEQYF
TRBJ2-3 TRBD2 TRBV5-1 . TGCGCCAGCAGCTTAGAAACTAGCGGGAGGGGTGAAGATACGCAGTATTTT CASSLETSGRGEDTQYF
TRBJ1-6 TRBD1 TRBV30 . TGTGCCTGGAGTATAGCCGGGACAGGGAATTCACCCCTCCACTTT CAWSIAGTGNSPLHF
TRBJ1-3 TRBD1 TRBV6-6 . TGTGCCAGCAGTTACGCAGGGGGTGACGGAAACACCATATATTTT CASSYAGGDGNTIYF
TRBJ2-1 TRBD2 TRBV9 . TGTGCCAGCAGCGTAGCTCGCGGGGGGTACGATGAGCAGTTCTTC CASSVARGGYDEQFF
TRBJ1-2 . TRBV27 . TGTGCCAGCAGTTTATGGGCAGGCTATGGCTACACCTTC CASSLWAGYGYTF
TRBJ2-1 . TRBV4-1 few TGCGCCAGCAGCCAATTCCAGTGGGACAATGAGCAGTTCTTC CASSQFQWDNEQFF
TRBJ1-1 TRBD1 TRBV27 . TGTGCCAGCAAGCCCGGGACAGTGAACACTGAAGCTTTCTTT CASKPGTVNTEAFF
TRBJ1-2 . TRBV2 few TGTGCCAGCAAGCCCAGGGACGGCTACACCTTC CASKPRDGYTF
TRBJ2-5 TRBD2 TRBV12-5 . TGTGCTAGTGGGTTGGGACTAGCGGGGGAAGAAACCCAGTACTTC CASGLGLAGEETQYF
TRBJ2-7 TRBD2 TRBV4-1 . TGCGCCAGCAGCCAAAGCTCGACTAGCGGAAACTCCTACGAGCAGTACTTC CASSQSSTSGNSYEQYF
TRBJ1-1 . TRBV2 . TGTGCCAGCAGTGAACCCGACAGGAGTGATGGAGCTTTCTTT CASSEPDRSDGAFF
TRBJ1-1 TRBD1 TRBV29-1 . TGCAGCGTTGAAACGTTGGACAGGGCTTTGAAAACTGAAGCTTTCTTT CSVETLDRALKTEAFF